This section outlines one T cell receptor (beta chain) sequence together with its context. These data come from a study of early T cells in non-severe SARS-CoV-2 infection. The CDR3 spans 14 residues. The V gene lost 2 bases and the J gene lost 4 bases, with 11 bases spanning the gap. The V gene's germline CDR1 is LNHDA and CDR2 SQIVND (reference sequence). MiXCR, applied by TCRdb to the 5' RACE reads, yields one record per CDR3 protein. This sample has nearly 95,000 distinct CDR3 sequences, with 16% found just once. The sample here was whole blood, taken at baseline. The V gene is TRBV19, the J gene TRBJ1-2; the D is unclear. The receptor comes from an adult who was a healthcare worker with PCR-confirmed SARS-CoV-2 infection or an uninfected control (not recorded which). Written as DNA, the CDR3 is TGTGCCAGTAGTATAAATGGGATCATCTATGGCTACACCTTC. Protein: CASSINGIIYGYTF.